These 31 T cell receptor beta chains share one sample of origin, sequenced in a study of T cell changes during pregnancy in multiple sclerosis. Generated by immunoSEQ multiplex PCR, the TCRdb table keeps only in-frame clones and is missing some. In the table there are over 50,000 clones, about nine tenths of which are singletons. This sample comprised peripheral blood, obtained in the first trimester of pregnancy. The receptor source for this set is a female donor with multiple sclerosis, enrolled in a pregnancy study.

This clone appeared a single time. The CDR3 here is CASSERETQYF. DNA for the CDR3: TGTGCCAGCAGTGAACGAGAGACCCAGTACTTC. The chain is built from TRBV2 and TRBJ2-5; D gene unclear. This CDR3 is 11 amino acids long. V dropped 2 bases and J dropped 4 bases, with 2 bases sitting between them. Germline V gene sequence: CDR1 SNHLY, CDR2 FYNNEI.

The V and J genes are TRBV18 and TRBJ2-1; tentative D call: TRBD1 (5 bases). CDR3 size: 16 residues. V shed 3 bases and J shed 0 bases, with 12 bases lying between them. Looked up from germline, CDR1 is KGHSH and CDR2 is LQKENI. CDR3 nucleotides: TGTGCCAGCTCACCCCGGACACTGAGCTCCTACAATGAGCAGTTCTTC. Translation: CASSPRTLSSYNEQFF. Complete variable domain (other parts from reference TRBV18 and TRBJ2-1): NAGVMQNPRHLVRRRGQEARLRCSPMKGHSHVYWYRQLPEEGLKFMVYLQKENIIDESGMPKERFSAEFPKEGPSILRIQQVVRGDSAAYFCASSPRTLSSYNEQFFGPGTRLTVL.

The V and J genes are TRBV5-5 and TRBJ2-7; 12 bases fit TRBD1. Germline values: CDR1 SGHKS, CDR2 YYEKEE (reference sequence). The CDR3 has 13 amino acids. Trimming took 3 bases from V and 6 from J; bases not matched to a gene: 1. CDR3 nucleotide sequence: TGTGCCAGCAGCTGGGACAGGGGGCTCGAGCAGTACTTC. Translating it yields CASSWDRGLEQYF.

V and J are TRBV6-5 and TRBJ2-3; no firm D call. V lost 5 bases and J 0 bases, leaving 9 bases between the germline ends. There are 14 residues in the CDR3. Germline CDR1 reads MNHEY; CDR2 reads SVGAGI. The CDR3 DNA follows: TGTGCCAGCAGTGGCGGCTCGAGCACAGATACGCAGTATTTT. Its protein product is CASSGGSSTDTQYF.

The rearrangement uses TRBV11-3 and TRBJ2-3; tentative D call: TRBD2 (6 bases). There are 16 residues in the CDR3. Trimming left V 2 bases short and J 7 bases short, with 19 bases between. Germline V gene sequence: CDR1 SGHNT, CDR2 YENEEA. This CDR3 is CASSLLWRDGLNTQYF. CDR3 sequence (DNA): TGTGCCAGCAGCTTACTTTGGCGGGATGGTTTAAATACGCAGTATTTT. The full variable domain, in which reference TRBV11-3 and TRBJ2-3 provide the parts outside the CDR3, is EAGVVQSPRYKIIEKKQPVAFWCNPISGHNTLYWYLQNLGQGPELLIRYENEEAVDDSQLPKDRFSAERLKGVDSTLKIQPAELGDSAVYLCASSLLWRDGLNTQYFGPGTRLTVL.

This chain links TRBV5-4 with TRBJ2-5; a possible D gene is TRBD1 (6 bases). Germline CDR1 SGHNT, CDR2 YYREEE (reference sequence). Trimming left V 2 bases short and J 5 bases short, with 10 bases between. There are 13 residues in the CDR3. This CDR3 reads CASSFNRVETQYF. CDR3 sequence (DNA): TGTGCCAGCAGCTTTAACAGGGTGGAGACCCAGTACTTC.

This chain uses TRBV7-9 with TRBJ1-1; 9 positions agree with TRBD1. There are 14 residues in the CDR3. The trim removed 4 bases at V and 6 bases at J, leaving 6 bases unmatched. Germline CDR1 and CDR2: SEHNR and FQNEAQ (reference sequence). Here the CDR3 reads CASSSRDRVPEAFF. The DNA for the CDR3 is TGTGCCAGCAGCTCCCGGGACAGGGTCCCTGAAGCTTTCTTT. Full variable domain (outside the CDR3, taken from reference TRBV7-9 and TRBJ1-1): DTGVSQNPRHKITKRGQNVTFRCDPISEHNRLYWYRQTLGQGPEFLTYFQNEAQLEKSRLLSDRFSAERPKGSFSTLEIQRTEQGDSAMYLCASSSRDRVPEAFFGQGTRLTVV.

V and J are TRBV4-2 and TRBJ2-1, with 10 bases matching TRBD2. J was trimmed by 7 bases and V by 2 bases; bases with no gene match: 5. Germline CDR1 is LGHNA and CDR2 is YNFKEQ. The CDR3 totals 15 residues. CDR3: CASSQTSGIKNEQFF. DNA for the CDR3: TGTGCCAGCAGCCAAACTAGCGGGATAAAGAATGAGCAGTTCTTC.

The chain employs TRBV27 and TRBJ2-3; 12 bases line up with TRBD2. Trimming cost V 0 bases and J 8 bases; bases outside gene matches: 21. Looked up from germline, CDR1 is MNHEY and CDR2 is SMNVEV (reference sequence). CDR3 size: 21 residues. Here the CDR3 reads CASSLSPLASGRAVFIGTQYF. CDR3 bases: TGTGCCAGCAGTTTATCGCCCCTGGCTAGCGGGAGGGCCGTGTTTATCGGTACGCAGTATTTT.

The chain links TRBV28 to TRBJ1-1; 7 bases agree with TRBD1. The CDR3 sequence is 16 residues long. V was clipped by 9 bases and J by 1 base; unmatched bases: 14. CDR1 is MDHEN, CDR2 SYDVKM, per germline. The CDR3: CASHYGQDRRNTEAFF. The CDR3, as DNA: TGTGCCAGTCACTACGGACAGGATCGGAGGAACACTGAAGCTTTCTTT.

J is TRBJ2-5 and V is TRBV5-5, with 15 nucleotides matching TRBD2. CDR3 length: 16 residues. CDR1 is SGHKS and CDR2 is YYEKEE in the germline V gene (reference sequence). Trimming cost V 3 bases and J 3 bases; bases outside gene matches: 3. This chain's CDR3 is CASSYGLAGGEETQYF. The DNA for the CDR3 is TGTGCCAGCAGCTACGGACTAGCGGGGGGGGAAGAGACCCAGTACTTC.

V gene TRBV9 combines with J gene TRBJ1-3, with D possibly matching TRBD1 (5 bases). The CDR3 runs to 15 residues. V lost 1 base and J lost 6, with 14 bases in between. Germline CDR1 is SGDLS and CDR2 is YYNGEE. The CDR3 protein is CASSVQGNGKNTIYF. The DNA for the CDR3 is TGTGCCAGCAGCGTACAGGGAAATGGTAAAAACACCATATATTTT.

This chain uses TRBV6-5 with TRBJ2-7; the D gene is possibly TRBD2 (6 bases). Germline V CDR1 and CDR2: MNHEY, SVGAGI. Trimming pared 4 bases from V and 3 bases from J, leaving 16 bases between. The CDR3 length is 15 residues. In nucleotides, the CDR3 is TGTGCCAGCAGTTTCCCGGGACTCTCTAACTACGAGCAGTACTTC. This gives the protein CASSFPGLSNYEQYF.

This clone was detected only once. The CDR3 DNA follows: TGCGCCAGCAGCCCGGCGAGGGGGTCGATTCTGGCCCAGCATTTT. It specifies CASSPARGSILAQHF. V usage is TRBV4-3 and J usage is TRBJ1-5; a weak D match, TRBD1 (6 bases). Germline-derived CDR1 and CDR2 are LGHNA and YSLEER. This CDR3 is built from 15 residues. Trimming removed 4 bases from V and 11 bases from J, with 21 bases in between.

DNA of the CDR3: TGTGCCAGCAGTTCGAGACTACGCGGACTAGCGGAACACCAAGAGACCCAGTACTTC. Protein sequence: CASSSRLRGLAEHQETQYF. The chain combines TRBV28 with TRBJ2-5; TRBD2 matches 10 bases. CDR1 is MDHEN and CDR2 is SYDVKM in the germline V gene. This CDR3 comprises 19 residues. Trimming at V came to 4 bases and at J to 0 bases, leaving 14 bases not matched to a gene.

The chain couples TRBV6-5 to TRBJ2-1; 14 bases line up with TRBD2. The germline gives CDR1 MNHEY, CDR2 SVGAGI. The V and J ends lost 5 bases and 9 bases, in that order; junction bases with no gene match: 6. The CDR3 length is 15 residues. For the CDR3, the DNA is TGTGCCAGCAGTGGACTAGCGGGAGGAAGCGGTGAGCAGTTCTTC. Translating it yields CASSGLAGGSGEQFF.

The J gene is TRBJ2-3, the V gene TRBV6-4, with 9 bases aligning to TRBD2. CDR3 length equals 14 residues. Unmatched junction bases numbered 5, after V lost 4 bases and J lost 6 bases. Germline CDR1 reads MRHNA; CDR2 reads SNTAGT. CDR3 DNA: TGTGCCAGCAGTGTAGTAGCGGGAGCGGATACGCAGTATTTT. It encodes CASSVVAGADTQYF.

The CDR3 sequence is CASSLARDGEKLFF. The CDR3 DNA follows: TGTGCCAGCAGCTTAGCCAGGGATGGAGAAAAACTGTTTTTT. The chain has TRBV7-9 and TRBJ1-4; D possibly corresponds to TRBD1 (5 bases). CDR3 length: 14 residues. Trimming took 0 bases from V and 8 from J, leaving 10 bases between them. CDR1 and CDR2 (germline): SEHNR, FQNEAQ (reference sequence). Drawing the rest from reference TRBV7-9 and TRBJ1-4, the complete variable domain is DTGVSQNPRHKITKRGQNVTFRCDPISEHNRLYWYRQTLGQGPEFLTYFQNEAQLEKSRLLSDRFSAERPKGSFSTLEIQRTEQGDSAMYLCASSLARDGEKLFFGSGTQLSVL.

The V and J genes are TRBV2 and TRBJ1-2; 7 nucleotides align to TRBD1. Germline-derived CDR1 and CDR2 are SNHLY and FYNNEI. This CDR3 has 16 residues. V lost 4 bases, J lost 2 bases, and 10 bases stayed unmatched. The CDR3, as DNA: TGTGCCAGCAGTGGAGGACCGGGACAGAAAAACTATGGCTACACCTTC. Its protein is CASSGGPGQKNYGYTF.

V and J are TRBV11-2 and TRBJ1-2; D not resolved. The CDR3 covers 13 residues. Between the trimmed V and J ends, which lost 1 base and 5 bases, there was a span of 8 bases. Germline CDR1 and CDR2: SGHAT and FQNNGV. This CDR3 is CASSLAPGYGYTF. CDR3 in DNA: TGTGCCAGCAGCTTAGCGCCCGGGTATGGCTACACCTTC.

This clone was observed once. V usage is TRBV11-1 and J usage is TRBJ2-7; TRBD2 agrees at 11 bases. The germline gives CDR1 SGHAT, CDR2 FQDESV (reference sequence). The V gene end was trimmed by 6 bases and the J gene end by 5 bases; junction bases not matched to a gene: 21. This CDR3 region has 19 residues. This CDR3 reads CASSLTPLSGRAVIDEQYF. CDR3 coding DNA: TGTGCCAGCAGTCTCACCCCCCTTAGCGGGAGGGCCGTGATCGACGAGCAGTACTTC.

V usage is TRBV19 and J usage is TRBJ2-1; perhaps TRBD2 as D (7 bases). CDR3 size: 13 residues. CDR1 is LNHDA and CDR2 is SQIVND in the germline V gene (reference sequence). Trimming took off 6 bases at V and 8 bases at J, with 14 bases between the two ends. The CDR3 sequence is CASSRGALDEQFF. CDR3 sequence (DNA): TGTGCCAGTAGCCGGGGGGCTCTGGATGAGCAGTTCTTC.

V gene TRBV27 combines with J gene TRBJ1-5; no reliable D call. The CDR3 totals 14 residues. Germline assignment: CDR1 MNHEY and CDR2 SMNVEV (reference sequence). V lost 5 bases and J lost 2, with 10 bases in between. The CDR3 reads CASSEDWGNQPQHF. CDR3 in DNA: TGTGCCAGCAGTGAAGACTGGGGCAATCAGCCCCAGCATTTT.

The chain combines TRBV13 with TRBJ2-3; 9 positions match TRBD2. Germline lookup yields CDR1 PRHDT and CDR2 FYEKMQ (reference sequence). This CDR3 has 18 amino acids. V was clipped by 0 bases and J by 0 bases; unmatched bases: 7. In nucleotides, the CDR3 is TGTGCCAGCAGCTTAGGAAGGGCGGGAGGGCGGAGCACAGATACGCAGTATTTT. Amino acid sequence: CASSLGRAGGRSTDTQYF.

The gene calls are TRBV7-2 and TRBJ2-6, with a weak D call TRBD2 (5 bases). V lost 2 bases and J 0 bases, leaving 5 bases between the germline ends. The CDR3 totals 15 residues. Germline V lookup: CDR1 SGHTA, CDR2 FQGNSA. This CDR3 is CASSLSGSGANVLTF. CDR3 bases: TGTGCCAGCAGCTTAAGCGGCTCTGGGGCCAACGTCCTGACTTTC.

The rearrangement joins TRBV6-4 to TRBJ2-7, with D tentatively TRBD1 (6 bases). Germline CDR1 reads MRHNA; CDR2 reads SNTAGT. The V end was cut by 3 bases, the J end by 3 bases, with 15 bases between. This CDR3 has 15 amino acids. CDR3 sequence reads: CASSEDSTGHYEQYF. CDR3 nucleotides: TGTGCCAGCAGTGAGGACAGTACGGGACACTACGAGCAGTACTTC.

V and J are TRBV5-1 and TRBJ2-2; the match to TRBD1 covers 7 bases. CDR1 is SGHRS and CDR2 is YFSETQ in the germline V gene. This CDR3 has 18 amino acids. V shed 5 bases, J shed 3 bases, and the junction held 16 bases outside the gene matches. Here the CDR3 reads CASRPVWTLQGDTGELFF. The CDR3, as DNA: TGCGCCAGCAGGCCTGTTTGGACCCTCCAGGGGGACACCGGGGAGCTGTTTTTT.

The chain joins TRBV2 to TRBJ1-1; a weak D match, TRBD1 (5 bases). The germline V and J ends were trimmed by 7 bases and 5 bases, with 14 bases remaining between them. There are 13 residues in the CDR3. Germline CDR1 reads SNHLY; CDR2 reads FYNNEI. CDR3 sequence reads: CASTSTSGTEAFF. CDR3 sequence (DNA): TGTGCCAGCACATCCACCTCAGGGACTGAAGCTTTCTTT. The complete variable domain, with remaining parts taken from reference TRBV2 and TRBJ1-1, reads EPEVTQTPSHQVTQMGQEVILRCVPISNHLYFYWYRQILGQKVEFLVSFYNNEISEKSEIFDDQFSVERPDGSNFTLKIRSTKLEDSAMYFCASTSTSGTEAFFGQGTRLTVV.

V usage is TRBV12-2 and J usage is TRBJ2-1; TRBD2, the table's D call, was not compared with the DNA. TRBV12-2 is shown as a pseudogene. CDR3 length: 18 residues. For the CDR3, the DNA is TGTGCAAGTCGCTTAGAGGGTCCGGGACTAGCGCCCTACAATGAGCAGTTCTTC. Protein product: CASRLEGPGLAPYNEQFF.

The CDR3 nucleotides are TGTGCCAGCTCTCCACTAGCGGGAGGGCCCGGTGAGCAGTTCTTC. This translates into CASSPLAGGPGEQFF. The V gene is TRBV28, the J gene TRBJ2-1; 13 bases map to TRBD2. Trimming removed 8 bases from V and 9 bases from J; junction bases left unmatched: 10. The CDR3 has 15 residues. Per germline, CDR1 MDHEN and CDR2 SYDVKM.

V and J are TRBV7-6 and TRBJ2-1; D unclear. The CDR3 loop spans 16 amino acids. V was pared by 0 bases and J by 0 bases, with 9 bases between. Germline V CDR1 and CDR2: SGHVS, FNYEAQ. The CDR3 reads CASSLARGASYNEQFF. The CDR3 DNA reads as TGTGCCAGCAGCTTAGCCCGAGGAGCCTCCTACAATGAGCAGTTCTTC.